What follows are 19 T cell receptor beta chains derived from one specimen sequenced in a study of blood T cell repertoires in COVID-19 (dated by TCRdb to about 2020). The library was made by the immunoSEQ multiplex PCR assay. TCRdb carries this immuneACCESS record with in-frame sequences only. Its versions omit some clonotypes, under half of them owing to an unresolved V gene in the studies checked, with the rest unexplained. This sample holds approximately 380,000 clones; roughly 90% were observed only once. Clones ranked in the top ten supply just over 0.85% of the sample. The specimen sequenced was PBMCs or T cells enriched from blood (not recorded which). All receptors derive from a woman between 40 and 50 years old who had been exposed to COVID-19.

J is TRBJ1-2 and V is TRBV18; D possibly corresponds to TRBD1 (6 bases). CDR3 length equals 15 residues. Trimming stripped 1 base from V and 3 bases from J, with 12 bases between. Per germline, CDR1 KGHSH and CDR2 LQKENI. CDR3 sequence: CASSPLISGDYGYTF. Here the CDR3 DNA reads TGTGCCAGCTCACCACTAATATCAGGGGACTATGGCTACACCTTC.

This chain joins TRBV11-1 and TRBJ2-1; 11 positions match TRBD1. Losses at the gene ends were 5 bases for V and 5 bases for J; bases not matched to a gene: 8. Germline lookup yields CDR1 SGHAT and CDR2 FQDESV (reference sequence). The length of the CDR3 is 16 residues. Here the CDR3 reads CASSRMDRGLNNEQFF. In DNA form, the CDR3 reads TGTGCCAGCAGCCGCATGGACAGGGGGCTAAACAATGAGCAGTTCTTC.

V usage is TRBV6-5 and J usage is TRBJ1-2; no clear D. V lost 6 bases to trimming and J lost 12 bases, with 20 bases between them. Looked up from germline, CDR1 is MNHEY and CDR2 is SVGAGI. The CDR3 is 13 amino acids. CDR3 nucleotides: TGTGCCAGCAGGATGGGGAGCCAACGTGGAGACACCTTC. Translated, it gives CASRMGSQRGDTF.

The V call is TRBV30, the J call TRBJ2-3; 11 bases fit TRBD2. V shed 3 bases, J shed 5 bases, and the junction held 7 bases outside the gene matches. The CDR3 covers 15 residues. Germline V gene data show CDR1 as GTSNPN and CDR2 as SVGIG (reference sequence). The CDR3, as DNA: TGTGCCTGGAGGCCAACTAGCGGGGGAAAAGATACGCAGTATTTT. Translated: CAWRPTSGGKDTQYF.

Points on this clone: One end of the junction is discordant with germline, which a read error may explain. The V call is TRBV10-3, the J call TRBJ2-7; 8 bases line up with TRBD1. This CDR3 is built from 13 residues. Per germline, CDR1 ENHRY and CDR2 SYGVKD. This CDR3 is CAIGAGGDYEQYF. The CDR3 DNA sequence: TGTGCCATCGGAGCAGGGGGCGACTACGAGCAGTATTTC.

The J gene is TRBJ2-4, the V gene TRBV19; 8 nucleotides match TRBD1. CDR3 length equals 19 residues. Germline V gene sequence: CDR1 LNHDA, CDR2 SQIVND (reference sequence). The J segment lost 0 bases and the V segment lost 0 bases, leaving 10 bases of the junction unmatched. The DNA of the CDR3 is TGTGCCAGTAGTATAGATCTGTCGGGACAGGTCCTAGCCAAAAACATTCAGTACTTC. The encoded protein is CASSIDLSGQVLAKNIQYF.

This sequence joins TRBV13 and TRBJ2-3, with 9 nucleotides matching TRBD2. Germline CDR1 is PRHDT and CDR2 is FYEKMQ (reference sequence). Trimming at V came to 5 bases and at J to 2 bases, leaving 11 bases not matched to a gene. This CDR3 spans 17 amino acids. The CDR3 sequence is CASSPPLRGGPTDTQYF. In DNA, the CDR3 is TGTGCCAGCAGCCCGCCCCTGCGGGGGGGGCCCACAGATACGCAGTATTTT. Full variable domain (remainder filled in from reference TRBV13 and TRBJ2-3): AAGVIQSPRHLIKEKRETATLKCYPIPRHDTVYWYQQGPGQDPQFLISFYEKMQSDKGSIPDRFSAQQFSDYHSELNMSSLELGDSALYFCASSPPLRGGPTDTQYFGPGTRLTVL.

The CDR3 DNA reads as TGCAGCGTGGACATGGGTGAAAAACTGTTTTTT. Protein: CSVDMGEKLFF. This chain links TRBV29-1 with TRBJ1-4; the D gene is possibly TRBD1 (5 bases). The CDR3 runs 11 residues. Trimming removed 6 bases at V and 7 bases at J, with 9 bases between. CDR1 SQVTM and CDR2 ANQGSEA come from the germline V gene.

This rearrangement joins TRBV5-4 to TRBJ2-2; D uncertain. In germline, CDR1 is SGHNT, CDR2 YYREEE (reference sequence). This CDR3 is 12 amino acids long. The ends were cut back, 5 bases at V and 7 bases at J, with 9 bases in the middle. The CDR3 sequence is CASSHLIGELFF. The CDR3 DNA reads TGTGCCAGCAGTCACTTGATCGGGGAGCTGTTTTTT.

The sample holds a few counts of this clone. The rearrangement joins TRBV3-1 (or the pseudogene TRBV3-2) to TRBJ2-7, with 8 bases that match TRBD2. The germline gives CDR1 LGHDT, CDR2 YNNKEL (reference sequence). The J segment lost 3 bases and the V segment lost 1 base, leaving 5 bases of the junction unmatched. The CDR3 extends over 15 amino acids. CDR3 protein: CASSQAAGVNYEQYF. The CDR3 DNA is TGTGCCAGCAGCCAAGCAGCGGGAGTTAACTACGAGCAGTACTTC.

The V and J genes are TRBV7-3 and TRBJ1-1; 7 bases fit TRBD1. Germline V gives CDR1 SGHTA, CDR2 FQGTGA. CDR3 length: 11 residues. V was pared by 5 bases and J by 9 bases, with 3 bases of the junction left unmatched. CDR3 nucleotide sequence: TGTGCCAGCAGCACGGGACAGAAAGCTTTCTTT. Protein sequence: CASSTGQKAFF.

The CDR3 DNA reads as TGTGCCTGGAAAGTGGGAGCTGGAAACACCATATATTTT. The encoded protein is CAWKVGAGNTIYF. This chain links TRBV30 with TRBJ1-3, with D uncertain. CDR3 length equals 13 residues. V was shortened by 4 bases and J by 2 bases, with 9 bases between the two germline ends. Germline lookup yields CDR1 GTSNPN and CDR2 SVGIG (reference sequence).

The CDR3 is CASRSNRVSPYNSPLHF. In DNA, the CDR3 is TGTGCCAGTAGGTCAAACAGAGTTTCGCCTTATAATTCACCCCTCCACTTT. The gene calls are TRBV19 and TRBJ1-6; D is unresolved. Trimming removed 6 bases from V and 4 bases from J, with 19 bases in between. The CDR3 runs to 17 residues. In germline, CDR1 is LNHDA, CDR2 SQIVND (reference sequence).

The chain uses TRBV7-9 and TRBJ1-1; D remains unclear. Trimming took 5 bases from V and 7 from J, leaving 14 bases between them. There are 13 residues in the CDR3. Germline lookup yields CDR1 SEHNR and CDR2 FQNEAQ (reference sequence). The CDR3 loop is CASSADGLGEAFF. The CDR3 region has the DNA TGTGCCAGCAGCGCAGATGGACTTGGTGAAGCTTTCTTT.

This clone was observed once. The J gene is TRBJ2-2, the V gene TRBV5-1, with TRBD1 matching 9 bases. Germline V gene sequence: CDR1 SGHRS, CDR2 YFSETQ. The CDR3 is made up of 15 amino acids. Trimming at V came to 0 bases and at J to 3 bases, leaving 0 bases not matched to a gene. DNA for the CDR3: TGCGCCAGCAGCTTGGGACAGGGGGACACCGGGGAGCTGTTTTTT. Translated: CASSLGQGDTGELFF.

V is TRBV25-1 and J is TRBJ1-5; 9 bases are shared with TRBD1. The CDR3 totals 16 residues. Germline V CDR1 and CDR2: MGHDK, SYGVNS. Trimming at V came to 1 base and at J to 6 bases, leaving 7 bases not matched to a gene. CDR3 coding DNA: TGTGCCAGCAGTGAATGGGACAGGGTAACGGGTCAGCCCCAGCATTTT. Residues: CASSEWDRVTGQPQHF. The full variable domain, completed using reference TRBV25-1 and TRBJ1-5, is EADIYQTPRYLVIGTGKKITLECSQTMGHDKMYWYQQDPGMELHLIHYSYGVNSTEKGDLSSESTVSRIRTEHFPLTLESARPSHTSQYLCASSEWDRVTGQPQHFGDGTRLSIL.

The genes are TRBV6-4 and TRBJ1-2, with D possibly matching TRBD1 (6 bases). The V and J ends lost 3 bases and 8 bases respectively, with 13 bases between them. Germline V lookup: CDR1 MRHNA, CDR2 SNTAGT. This CDR3 region has 13 residues. CDR3 residues: CASSDTDRRGYTF. CDR3 bases: TGTGCCAGCAGTGATACAGACAGGCGAGGCTACACCTTC.

CDR3 nucleotides: TGTGCCAGCAGCTTAGGGGAGCAGCCCCAGCATTTT. Translated, it gives CASSLGEQPQHF. The V gene is TRBV7-3, the J gene TRBJ1-5; no clear D gene. Germline CDR1 SGHTA, CDR2 FQGTGA. The CDR3 has 12 amino acids. Trimming took off 2 bases at V and 7 bases at J, with 6 bases between the two ends.

The chain joins TRBV27 to TRBJ1-5, with TRBD1 as a possible D gene (5 bases). V was trimmed by 7 bases and J by 5 bases, leaving 18 bases between them. CDR3 size: 15 residues. Germline CDR1 and CDR2: MNHEY and SMNVEV (reference sequence). This CDR3 reads CASKGSGPLYQPQHF. As DNA, the CDR3 is TGTGCCAGCAAGGGATCAGGGCCACTTTATCAGCCCCAGCATTTT.